The entry that follows covers one T cell receptor (beta chain) sequence. Its cognate antigen is unknown. CDR1 is SGHTA and CDR2 is FQGNSA in the germline V gene. The CDR3 spans 14 residues. V was trimmed by 2 bases and J by 5 bases, leaving 12 bases between them. Using immunoSEQ multiplex PCR, the repertoire was profiled, and TCRdb retains in-frame clones only, with some absent. The profile shows roughly 100,000 clones, approximately 89% of them singletons. The data stem from a study of T cell responses to AZD1222 COVID-19 vaccine. Study-wide results and caveats: The number of AZD1222 recipients seropositive at baseline was only 5 to 7.

The TCR sequence derives from an adult who received the AZD1222 COVID-19 vaccine. V is TRBV7-2 and J is TRBJ2-5; D perhaps matches TRBD2 (7 bases). The sample was peripheral blood, taken 28 days after the second AZD1222 dose. CDR3 residues: CASSLQQGGETQYF. CDR3 sequence (DNA): TGTGCCAGCAGCTTACAACAGGGAGGGGAGACCCAGTACTTC.